This T cell receptor (beta chain) was found in a study of post-analysis software for immune sequencing data. On the study more broadly: Both relapsing-remitting and secondary progressive multiple sclerosis featured among the disease courses, as did progressive-relapsing multiple sclerosis. Findings and limits, study-wide: Strong co-clustering by F measure was seen for same-batch samples. Patients showed TRBV5-6, TRBV5-1 and TRBV20-1 among five TRBV segments more frequent than in controls. Compared against controls, patients with multiple sclerosis displayed significantly lower normalized Chao1 diversity.

Unique molecular identifiers were built into the TCR beta cDNA libraries. TCRdb reprocessed the PCR reads with MiXCR, giving one entry per CDR3 protein. The sample has roughly 870,000 distinct CDR3 sequences, approximately 57% seen once; the top ten hold 4.6%. As for this clonotype: Its target is unknown.

Trimming shortened V by 1 base and J by 7 bases, and 13 bases separated the two germline ends. The germline V gene encodes CDR1 KGHSH and CDR2 LQKENI. The CDR3 is 14 residues long. Sequenced material: blood. This receptor was obtained from a girl under 18 with multiple sclerosis. The chain links TRBV18 to TRBJ1-2; D remains ambiguous. The CDR3 reads CASSPLKGAGGYTF. The CDR3 DNA reads as TGTGCCAGCTCACCACTCAAGGGTGCCGGTGGCTACACCTTC. Combining the CDR3 with reference TRBV18 and TRBJ1-2 gives the whole variable domain NAGVMQNPRHLVRRRGQEARLRCSPMKGHSHVYWYRQLPEEGLKFMVYLQKENIIDESGMPKERFSAEFPKEGPSILRIQQVVRGDSAAYFCASSPLKGAGGYTFGSGTRLTVV.